The 22 T cell receptor beta chains below were found in one sample sequenced in a study of CD8 T cells in Susac syndrome (dated by TCRdb to 2018 to 2020). The method was the immunoSEQ multiplex PCR assay. RNA was extracted with the RNeasy kit and roughly 0.45 to 1 ug was reverse transcribed using random hexamers. In-frame beta chains were kept once TCRdb had trimmed the public reads at Q25 with fastp and called clones with MiXCR. All rows with the same CDR3 protein become a single entry with the most common DNA and genes. The table for this sample lists around 130,000 distinct CDR3 sequences; roughly 80% of them were counted only once. Around 0.49% of the sample rests with the top ten. The sequenced sample was CD8+ T cells from PBMCs. These receptors came from a human donor with multiple sclerosis.

The gene calls are TRBV27 and TRBJ2-1, with a weak D call TRBD2 (6 bases). CDR1 and CDR2 from the germline V gene are MNHEY and SMNVEV (reference sequence). The CDR3 is 14 residues long. Between the trimmed V and J ends, which lost 3 bases and 5 bases, there was a span of 11 bases. The CDR3 here is CASSLLAADNEQFF. CDR3 DNA sequence: TGTGCCAGCAGTTTGTTAGCGGCAGACAATGAGCAGTTCTTC.

This clonotype was picked up one time. J is TRBJ2-1 and V is TRBV10-3; tentative D call: TRBD2 (5 bases). Germline-derived CDR1 and CDR2 are ENHRY and SYGVKD. V shed 4 bases and J shed 8 bases, with 15 bases lying between them. The CDR3 has 14 residues. This chain's CDR3 is CAISGGLVDYEQFF. The CDR3, as DNA: TGTGCCATCAGTGGAGGGCTAGTTGATTATGAGCAGTTCTTC.

This clonotype has only one observation. This rearrangement joins TRBV5-4 to TRBJ2-7; TRBD1 matches 11 bases. The junction had 11 bases not matched to a gene; V was cut back by 3 bases and J by 6 bases. Germline V CDR1 and CDR2: SGHNT, YYREEE (reference sequence). CDR3 size: 16 residues. The CDR3 spells CASSYPVGQGGVEQYF. The CDR3 DNA is TGTGCCAGCAGCTACCCGGTGGGACAGGGGGGAGTCGAGCAGTACTTC.

The chain carries TRBV5-1 and TRBJ2-1; 9 positions match TRBD2. The germline gives CDR1 SGHRS, CDR2 YFSETQ. Losses at the gene ends were 5 bases for V and 8 bases for J; bases not matched to a gene: 8. The length of the CDR3 is 14 residues. CDR3 sequence reads: CASSESGGSDEQFF. CDR3 sequence (DNA): TGCGCCAGCAGTGAGAGCGGGGGGTCTGATGAGCAGTTCTTC.

This chain joins TRBV30 and TRBJ1-1; the D gene is possibly TRBD1 (6 bases). V lost 8 bases and J lost 0, with 10 bases in between. The CDR3 extends over 12 amino acids. Per the germline V gene, CDR1 is GTSNPN and CDR2 is SVGIG (reference sequence). CDR3 protein: CAHRELNTEAFF. Written as DNA, the CDR3 is TGTGCCCACAGGGAACTGAACACTGAAGCTTTCTTT.

Written as DNA, the CDR3 is TGTGCCAGCAGCTTAGCGACTAGCGGGGGCAATGAGCAGTACTTC. This sequence encodes CASSLATSGGNEQYF. V is TRBV11-1 and J is TRBJ2-7, with 12 positions matching TRBD2. There are 15 residues in the CDR3. The trim removed 0 bases at V and 7 bases at J, leaving 4 bases unmatched. CDR1 and CDR2 from the germline V gene are SGHAT and FQDESV (reference sequence).

The V and J genes are TRBV27 and TRBJ2-2; D uncertain. Looked up from germline, CDR1 is MNHEY and CDR2 is SMNVEV (reference sequence). V gave up 4 bases and J gave up 4 bases, with 7 bases separating them. CDR3 size: 13 residues. The DNA for the CDR3 is TGTGCCAGCAGTTCGATAGGCACCGGGGAGCTGTTTTTT. As protein: CASSSIGTGELFF.

This chain uses TRBV12-3 or TRBV12-4 with TRBJ2-3; 7 bases fit TRBD2. V dropped 2 bases and J dropped 0; count of bases not matched to a gene: 2. This CDR3 spans 15 amino acids. CDR3 sequence (DNA): TGTGCCAGCAGTTTACAGCGGGGTAGCACAGATACGCAGTATTTT. The encoded protein is CASSLQRGSTDTQYF.

This clonotype was seen once. An end of the junction differs from the germline gene, which may be a read error. The gene calls are TRBV5-5 and TRBJ1-1, with D uncertain. The germline V gene has CDR1 SGHKS and CDR2 YYEKEE (reference sequence). The CDR3 has 12 residues. The CDR3 here is CASSSVPIPPIF. In DNA form, the CDR3 reads TGTGCCAGCAGCTCGGTCCCTATTCCCCCGATCTTT.

The rearrangement uses TRBV28 and TRBJ2-5; the match to TRBD2 covers 8 bases. The CDR3 extends over 15 amino acids. The trim removed 3 bases at V and 1 base at J, leaving 4 bases unmatched. Per germline, CDR1 MDHEN and CDR2 SYDVKM. Here the CDR3 reads CASSFQTSGQETQYF. For the CDR3, the DNA is TGTGCCAGCAGTTTCCAAACTAGCGGCCAAGAGACCCAGTACTTC.

This chain links TRBV7-9 with TRBJ2-5; D gene ambiguous. The CDR3 sequence is 14 residues long. The V end was cut by 4 bases, the J end by 5 bases, with 14 bases between. Germline lookup yields CDR1 SEHNR and CDR2 FQNEAQ (reference sequence). CDR3 in amino acids: CASSSRLHWETQYF. The CDR3 DNA follows: TGTGCCAGCAGCTCCCGGTTACATTGGGAGACCCAGTACTTC.

This rearrangement joins TRBV4-1 to TRBJ1-1; D is possibly TRBD1 (6 bases). V lost 1 base to trimming and J lost 6 bases, with 12 bases between them. Per the germline V gene, CDR1 is MGHRA and CDR2 is YSYEKL. The length of the CDR3 is 14 residues. The CDR3 spells CASSQGPGGAEAFF. The CDR3 bases are TGCGCCAGCAGCCAAGGTCCCGGGGGCGCTGAAGCTTTCTTT.

This clonotype was detected once. The chain links TRBV28 to TRBJ1-3; 7 bases agree with TRBD1. The CDR3 contains 16 residues. CDR1 MDHEN and CDR2 SYDVKM come from the germline V gene. V lost 3 bases, J lost 4 bases, and 9 bases stayed unmatched. The CDR3 spells CASSFSGGAHGNTIYF. In nucleotides, the CDR3 is TGTGCCAGCAGTTTTTCAGGGGGGGCGCACGGAAACACCATATATTTT. Full variable domain (rest looked up from reference TRBV28 and TRBJ1-3): DVKVTQSSRYLVKRTGEKVFLECVQDMDHENMFWYRQDPGLGLRLIYFSYDVKMKEKGDIPEGYSVSREKKERFSLILESASTNQTSMYLCASSFSGGAHGNTIYFGEGSWLTVV.

The V call is TRBV7-6, the J call TRBJ2-1, with D possibly called TRBD1 or TRBD2 (5 bases each). Per germline, CDR1 SGHVS and CDR2 FNYEAQ. V lost 1 base, J lost 6 bases, and 16 bases lay in between. The CDR3 runs to 16 residues. The CDR3 bases are TGTGCCAGCAGCTTAGAGGGGCGGGCGGGCGGCAATGAGCAGTTCTTC. Translation gives CASSLEGRAGGNEQFF. Based on the CDR3 plus reference TRBV7-6 and TRBJ2-1, the full variable domain is GAGVSQSPRYKVTKRGQDVALRCDPISGHVSLYWYRQALGQGPEFLTYFNYEAQQDKSGLPNDRFSAERPEGSISTLTIQRTEQRDSAMYRCASSLEGRAGGNEQFFGPGTRLTVL.

This chain connects TRBV6-5 to TRBJ2-7; 7 bases map to TRBD2. The ends lost 0 bases at V and 4 bases at J; junction bases unmatched: 0. The CDR3 totals 13 residues. Germline values: CDR1 MNHEY, CDR2 SVGAGI. The CDR3 coding sequence is TGTGCCAGCAGTTACTCGCGGGGGTACGAGCAGTACTTC. This gives the protein CASSYSRGYEQYF.

The chain joins TRBV6-1 to TRBJ2-7; TRBD2 matches 7 bases. Germline V gene sequence: CDR1 MNHNS, CDR2 SASEGT. The CDR3 runs 14 residues. CDR3: CAVSPSPTGEGMDV. In nucleotides, the CDR3 is TGTGCCGTCTCCCCCAGCCCCACGGGGGAGGGCATGGACGTC.

The CDR3 DNA is TGCGCCAGCAGCTTGGACAGTGGCTACGAGCAGTACTTC. Translation gives CASSLDSGYEQYF. The V call is TRBV5-1, the J call TRBJ2-7; D is unclear. This CDR3 is 13 amino acids long. Per the germline V gene, CDR1 is SGHRS and CDR2 is YFSETQ. V lost 0 bases and J 3 bases, leaving 7 bases between the germline ends. The complete variable domain, with remaining parts taken from reference TRBV5-1 and TRBJ2-7, reads KAGVTQTPRYLIKTRGQQVTLSCSPISGHRSVSWYQQTPGQGLQFLFEYFSETQRNKGNFPGRFSGRQFSNSRSEMNVSTLELGDSALYLCASSLDSGYEQYFGPGTRLTVT.

V usage is TRBV11-2 and J usage is TRBJ2-1; D gene uncertain. The CDR3 sequence is 10 residues long. Germline V CDR1 and CDR2: SGHAT, FQNNGV. The V and J ends lost 6 bases and 5 bases respectively, with 2 bases between them. CDR3 region: CASRNNEQFF. DNA for the CDR3: TGTGCCAGCAGGAACAATGAGCAGTTCTTC.

DNA for the CDR3: TGCAGCGGATGGACGATCTATGGCTACACCTTC. Amino acids: CSGWTIYGYTF. The chain employs TRBV29-1 and TRBJ1-2, with D unresolved. The ends were cut back, 7 bases at V and 4 bases at J, with 10 bases in the middle. Per the germline V gene, CDR1 is SQVTM and CDR2 is ANQGSEA. This CDR3 region has 11 residues.

The chain recombines TRBV3-1 with TRBJ2-5; the D is unclear. CDR3 length equals 14 residues. V was clipped by 0 bases and J by 5 bases, with 10 bases between them. Per the germline V gene, CDR1 is LGHDT and CDR2 is YNNKEL (reference sequence). CDR3 nucleotide sequence: TGTGCCAGCAGCCAAGAACTGGCCATGGAGACCCAGTACTTC. Encoded protein: CASSQELAMETQYF.

This chain links TRBV12-3 or TRBV12-4 with TRBJ1-1, with 11 positions matching TRBD1. The CDR3 consists of 15 residues. V lost 5 bases to trimming and J lost 5 bases; unmatched junction nucleotides: 7. This chain's CDR3 is CASSPGQGAWTEAFF. CDR3 DNA: TGTGCCAGCAGTCCCGGACAGGGGGCTTGGACTGAAGCTTTCTTT.

This rearrangement joins TRBV6-5 to TRBJ1-2; D not resolved. Germline CDR1 and CDR2: MNHEY and SVGAGI. V shed 0 bases and J shed 8 bases, with 10 bases lying between them. CDR3 length: 13 residues. CDR3 DNA: TGTGCCAGCAGTTACTCGGCTGTCAAAGGCTACACCTTC. It encodes CASSYSAVKGYTF.